Listed below are T cell receptor beta chains from one sample, sequenced in a study of CD8 T cells in ankylosing spondylitis. TCRdb reanalysed the 5' RACE reads using MiXCR and keeps one entry per CDR3 protein. The table lists roughly 700,000 distinct CDR3 sequences, roughly 19% of them singletons. The sample consisted of blood, either unsorted or a sorted T cell fraction (not recorded which). The receptors were gathered from a male donor with ankylosing spondylitis. Both conserved end residues are trimmed from each CDR3. The order of the fields is V gene, J gene, CDR3 protein.

V: TRBV4-1
J: TRBJ2-1
CDR3: ASSQPGLADEQF

V: TRBV25-1
J: TRBJ2-2
CDR3: ASSFRGQAAGELF

V: TRBV12-3/TRBV12-4
J: TRBJ2-1
CDR3: ASSFQGTPNEQF

V: TRBV29-1
J: TRBJ1-3
CDR3: SVEDSSWSGNTIY

V: TRBV20-1
J: TRBJ2-1
CDR3: SARGLTAGDSYNEQF

V: TRBV20-1
J: TRBJ2-5
CDR3: SVQGPGETQY

V: TRBV2
J: TRBJ1-6
CDR3: ASSRDRDAAGSPLH

V: TRBV6-2/TRBV6-3
J: TRBJ1-2
CDR3: ASRTFGYT

V: TRBV12-3/TRBV12-4
J: TRBJ2-1
CDR3: ASCREQYNEQF

V: TRBV19
J: TRBJ1-5
CDR3: ASSISAAKQPQH